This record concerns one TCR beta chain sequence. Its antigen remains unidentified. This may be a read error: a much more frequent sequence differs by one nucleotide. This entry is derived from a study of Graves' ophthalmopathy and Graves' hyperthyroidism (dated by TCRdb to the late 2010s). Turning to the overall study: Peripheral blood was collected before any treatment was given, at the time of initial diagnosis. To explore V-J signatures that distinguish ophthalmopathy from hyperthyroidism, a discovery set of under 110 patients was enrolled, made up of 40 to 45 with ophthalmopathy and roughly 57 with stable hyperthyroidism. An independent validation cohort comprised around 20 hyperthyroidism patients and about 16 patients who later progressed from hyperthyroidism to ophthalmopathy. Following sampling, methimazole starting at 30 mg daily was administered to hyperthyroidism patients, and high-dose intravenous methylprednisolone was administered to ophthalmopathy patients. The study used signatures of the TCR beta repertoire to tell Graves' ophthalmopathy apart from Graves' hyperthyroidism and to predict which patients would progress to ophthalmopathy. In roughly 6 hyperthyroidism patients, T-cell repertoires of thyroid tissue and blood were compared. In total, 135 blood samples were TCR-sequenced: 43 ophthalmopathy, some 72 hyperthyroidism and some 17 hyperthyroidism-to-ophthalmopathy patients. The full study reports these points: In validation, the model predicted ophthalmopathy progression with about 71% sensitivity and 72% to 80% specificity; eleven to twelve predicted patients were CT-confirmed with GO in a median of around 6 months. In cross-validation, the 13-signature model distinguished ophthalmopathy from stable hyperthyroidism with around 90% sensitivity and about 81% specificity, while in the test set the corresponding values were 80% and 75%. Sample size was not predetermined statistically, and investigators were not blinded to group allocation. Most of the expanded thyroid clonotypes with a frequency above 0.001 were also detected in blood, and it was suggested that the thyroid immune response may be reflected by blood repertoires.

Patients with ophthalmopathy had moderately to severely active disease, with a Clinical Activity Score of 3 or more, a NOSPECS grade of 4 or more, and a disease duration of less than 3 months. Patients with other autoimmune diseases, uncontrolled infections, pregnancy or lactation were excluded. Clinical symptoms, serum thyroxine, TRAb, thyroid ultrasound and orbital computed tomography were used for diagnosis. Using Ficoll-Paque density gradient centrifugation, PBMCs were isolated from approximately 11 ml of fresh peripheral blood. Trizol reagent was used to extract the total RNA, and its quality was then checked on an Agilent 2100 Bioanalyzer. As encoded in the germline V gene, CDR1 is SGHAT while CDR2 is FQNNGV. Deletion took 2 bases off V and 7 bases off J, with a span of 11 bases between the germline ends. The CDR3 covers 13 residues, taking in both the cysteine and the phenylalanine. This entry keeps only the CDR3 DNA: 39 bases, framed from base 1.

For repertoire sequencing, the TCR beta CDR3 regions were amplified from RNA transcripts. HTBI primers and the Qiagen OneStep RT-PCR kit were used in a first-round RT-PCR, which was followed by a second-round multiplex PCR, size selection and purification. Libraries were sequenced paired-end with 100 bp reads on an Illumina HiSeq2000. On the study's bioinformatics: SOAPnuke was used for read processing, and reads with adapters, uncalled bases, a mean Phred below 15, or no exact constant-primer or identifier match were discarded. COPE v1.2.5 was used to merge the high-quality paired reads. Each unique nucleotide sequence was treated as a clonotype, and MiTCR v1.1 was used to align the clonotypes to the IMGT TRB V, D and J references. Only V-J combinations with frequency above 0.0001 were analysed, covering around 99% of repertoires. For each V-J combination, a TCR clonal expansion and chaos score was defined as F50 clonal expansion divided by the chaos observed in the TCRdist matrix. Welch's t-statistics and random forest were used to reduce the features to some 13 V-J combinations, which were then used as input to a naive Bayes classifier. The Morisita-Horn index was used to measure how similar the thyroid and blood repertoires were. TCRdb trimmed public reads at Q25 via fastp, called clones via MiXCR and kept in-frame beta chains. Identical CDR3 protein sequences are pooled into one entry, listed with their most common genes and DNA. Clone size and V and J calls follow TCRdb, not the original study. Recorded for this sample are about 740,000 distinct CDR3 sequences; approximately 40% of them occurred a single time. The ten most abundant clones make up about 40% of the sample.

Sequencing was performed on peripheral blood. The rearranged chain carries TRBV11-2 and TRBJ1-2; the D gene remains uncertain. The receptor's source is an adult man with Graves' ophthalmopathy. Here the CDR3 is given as CASSLTSGCGYTF. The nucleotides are TGTGCCAGCAGCTTAACAAGCGGATGTGGCTACACCTTC. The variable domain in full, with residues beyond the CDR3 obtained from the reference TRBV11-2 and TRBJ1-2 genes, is EAGVAQSPRYKIIEKRQSVAFWCNPISGHATLYWYQQILGQGPKLLIQFQNNGVVDDSQLPKDRFSAERLKGVDSTLKIQPAKLEDSAVYLCASSLTSGCGYTFGSGTRLTVV.